This TCR beta chain appears in the sequencing data of a study of T cell responses to AZD1222 COVID-19 vaccine. Study background: Doses given second, at about 4 or about 12 weeks, were pooled.

A word on this clone: Its antigen remains unknown.

Study observations and caveats: The donor group comprised mostly white British people and more females; the analysis possibly underestimated clonal diversity. Spike was spanned by vaccine-associated CD4 TCRs, with dominance at 160-218 and 743-854. Two AZD1222 doses significantly raised spike-specific TCR breadth and depth over controls.

The protocol was immunoSEQ multiplex PCR, while the TCRdb copy is restricted to in-frame clones and leaves out a portion. Here the sample spans 150,000 to 200,000 clones, approximately 94% being singletons. Sequencing was performed on peripheral blood, taken on day 0 of AZD1222 vaccination. This receptor was obtained from an adult in good health.

CDR3 nucleotides: TGTGCCAGCAGCTGGGTAGGCCACTACGAGCAGTACTTC. Its translation is CASSWVGHYEQYF. The chain employs TRBV5-6 and TRBJ2-7; D gene unclear. CDR3 length: 13 amino acids. CDR1 is SGHDT and CDR2 is YYEEEE in the germline V gene. The V end lost 3 bases, the J end lost 3 bases, and 10 bases lay between the germline ends.